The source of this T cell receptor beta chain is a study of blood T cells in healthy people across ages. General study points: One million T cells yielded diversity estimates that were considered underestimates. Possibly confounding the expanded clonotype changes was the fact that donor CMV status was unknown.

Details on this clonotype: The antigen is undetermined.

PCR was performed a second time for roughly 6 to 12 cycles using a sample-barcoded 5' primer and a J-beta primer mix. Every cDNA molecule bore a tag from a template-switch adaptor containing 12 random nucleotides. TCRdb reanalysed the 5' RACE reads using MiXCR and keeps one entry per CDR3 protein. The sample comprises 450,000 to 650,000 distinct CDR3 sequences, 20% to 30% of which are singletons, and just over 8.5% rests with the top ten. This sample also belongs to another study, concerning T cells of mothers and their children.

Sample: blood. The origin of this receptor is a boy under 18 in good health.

CDR3 DNA: TGTGCCAGCAGCTTAAGGCTAGGGGACCCTGAGGGAGAGACCCAGTACTTC. Protein: CASSLRLGDPEGETQYF. The chain couples TRBV7-9 to TRBJ2-5; D is tentatively TRBD1 or TRBD2 (5 bases each). The V gene's germline CDR1 is SEHNR and CDR2 FQNEAQ (reference sequence). V was clipped by 2 bases and J by 4 bases, with 20 bases between them. This CDR3 is built from 17 residues.